This TCR beta chain was sequenced during a study of Ad26.COV2.S vaccination and SARS-CoV-2 variants. The data were produced by immunoSEQ multiplex PCR, yet TCRdb's version contains in-frame clones alone and is incomplete. The data show 350,000 to 450,000 clones, approximately 90% seen once. Sample treatment: some 19 received Ad26.COV2.S at low or high dose, single or two shots; about five received placebo; per-sample allocation not given. All samples were drawn on day 63, counting from the first vaccine or placebo injection. The CDR3 spans 16 residues. Germline lookup yields CDR1 MGHRA and CDR2 YSYEKL. Deletions cut 0 bases from V and 5 bases from J, with 14 bases between.

This receptor was obtained from a person aged 18-65 years who received the Ad26.COV2.S COVID-19 vaccine or a placebo. V and J are TRBV4-1 and TRBJ2-4; D is possibly TRBD2 (6 bases). The material was peripheral blood, obtained in a trial of Ad26.COV2.S vaccine versus placebo. The CDR3 is CASSQEGRTQQNIQYF. CDR3 nucleotide sequence: TGCGCCAGCAGCCAAGAAGGGAGGACCCAGCAAAACATTCAGTACTTC.